The 23 T cell receptor beta chains below come from one sample, sequenced in a study of beta chain features in type 1 diabetes. Expressed TCRB transcripts got sequenced, as all isolated RNA was reverse transcribed. The method was immunoSEQ multiplex PCR; TCRdb's version includes in-frame clones alone and lacks a portion of them. The profile shows fewer than 200,000 clones, about 13% of them singletons. Specimen: central memory CD4+ T cells from blood. These receptor sequences come from a woman aged 18 to 35 in good health.

This clone was observed a handful of times. The chain recombines TRBV4-2 with TRBJ1-3; unclear D gene. From germline, CDR1 is LGHNA and CDR2 YNFKEQ. The ends were cut back, 0 bases at V and 0 bases at J, with 6 bases in the middle. The CDR3 covers 15 residues. CDR3 DNA sequence: TGTGCCAGCAGCCAAGATCAACACTCTGGAAACACCATATATTTT. It is translated as CASSQDQHSGNTIYF.

The V gene is TRBV4-2, the J gene TRBJ1-5, with 12 bases fitting TRBD1. V shed 3 bases and J 6 bases; nucleotides not matched to a gene: 6. This CDR3 spans 16 amino acids. The germline V gene has CDR1 LGHNA and CDR2 YNFKEQ. CDR3 sequence (DNA): TGTGCCAGCAGCCATGGGACAGGGGGCGCGGCTCAGCCCCAGCATTTT. It translates to CASSHGTGGAAQPQHF.

This clone occurred a few times. The chain joins TRBV2 to TRBJ2-7; 13 bases agree with TRBD2. The CDR3 runs to 15 residues. Unmatched junction bases numbered 6, after V lost 6 bases and J lost 4 bases. CDR1 is SNHLY, CDR2 FYNNEI, per germline. The CDR3 DNA is TGTGCCAGCAGGGACGGGACTAGCGGGAATTACGAGCAGTACTTC. The encoded protein is CASRDGTSGNYEQYF.

In its sample, this clone was seen once. This rearrangement joins TRBV19 to TRBJ2-1; D is ambiguous. The germline gives CDR1 LNHDA, CDR2 SQIVND (reference sequence). This CDR3 spans 12 amino acids. The V and J ends lost 5 bases and 7 bases respectively, with 9 bases between them. The CDR3 bases are TGTGCCAGTAGTCCCTCCCGGAATGAGCAGTTCTTC. Its translation is CASSPSRNEQFF.

This chain joins TRBV5-1 and TRBJ2-6, with 7 positions matching TRBD1. The CDR3 covers 18 residues. With 1 base clipped from V and 5 bases from J, the junction kept 12 bases outside the gene matches. Looked up from germline, CDR1 is SGHRS and CDR2 is YFSETQ. This CDR3 reads CASSLSLGGGTRANVLTF. The CDR3 DNA follows: TGCGCCAGCAGCTTGTCCTTAGGGGGCGGTACGAGGGCCAACGTCCTGACTTTC. Full variable domain (remainder filled in from reference TRBV5-1 and TRBJ2-6): KAGVTQTPRYLIKTRGQQVTLSCSPISGHRSVSWYQQTPGQGLQFLFEYFSETQRNKGNFPGRFSGRQFSNSRSEMNVSTLELGDSALYLCASSLSLGGGTRANVLTFGAGSRLTVL.

This clone was picked up a small number of times. The V and J genes are TRBV28 and TRBJ2-1; D gene unclear. The V end was cut by 3 bases, the J end by 8 bases, with 14 bases between. Germline CDR1 and CDR2: MDHEN and SYDVKM. This CDR3 spans 14 amino acids. As DNA, the CDR3 is TGTGCCAGCAGTTTGATTAGCTTGAACCATGAGCAGTTCTTC. This translates into CASSLISLNHEQFF.

This clone was seen a few times. Additional DNA sequences in this sample encode the identical CDR3. V is TRBV9 and J is TRBJ2-2; D unclear. Germline CDR1 and CDR2: SGDLS and YYNGEE. The CDR3 is 14 residues long. The V end lost 3 bases, the J end lost 1 base, and 7 bases lay between the germline ends. This chain's CDR3 is CASSERLNTGELFF. The CDR3 bases are TGTGCCAGCAGCGAGAGGTTGAACACCGGGGAGCTGTTTTTT.

The CDR3 is CASRSRAGSGANVLTF. In nucleotides, the CDR3 is TGTGCCAGCAGATCCAGGGCCGGCTCTGGGGCCAACGTCCTGACTTTC. This chain links TRBV25-1 with TRBJ2-6, with a tentative D call TRBD1 (5 bases). Between the trimmed V and J ends, which lost 6 bases and 0 bases, there was a span of 12 bases. Germline V lookup: CDR1 MGHDK, CDR2 SYGVNS. The CDR3 totals 16 residues. The full variable domain, with the rest looked up from reference TRBV25-1 and TRBJ2-6, is EADIYQTPRYLVIGTGKKITLECSQTMGHDKMYWYQQDPGMELHLIHYSYGVNSTEKGDLSSESTVSRIRTEHFPLTLESARPSHTSQYLCASRSRAGSGANVLTFGAGSRLTVL.

Comments on this clone: In the same sample, other DNA sequences code for this CDR3. The rearrangement joins TRBV6-5 to TRBJ2-2, with 7 bases fitting TRBD2. Per germline, CDR1 MNHEY and CDR2 SVGAGI. The length of the CDR3 is 14 residues. V lost 6 bases and J lost 1; bases outside the gene matches: 2. The CDR3 here is CASRGRVNTGELFF. CDR3 bases: TGTGCCAGCAGAGGGAGGGTGAACACCGGGGAGCTGTTTTTT.

The sample holds a few counts of this clone. The V gene is TRBV28, the J gene TRBJ1-1, with 7 bases identical to TRBD1. This CDR3 region has 12 residues. The J segment lost 7 bases and the V segment lost 5 bases, leaving 4 bases of the junction unmatched. CDR1 is MDHEN and CDR2 is SYDVKM in the germline V gene. The CDR3 nucleotides read TGTGCCAGCAGTCCAGACAGGGATGAAGCTTTCTTT. Translating it yields CASSPDRDEAFF. Combining the CDR3 with reference TRBV28 and TRBJ1-1 gives the whole variable domain DVKVTQSSRYLVKRTGEKVFLECVQDMDHENMFWYRQDPGLGLRLIYFSYDVKMKEKGDIPEGYSVSREKKERFSLILESASTNQTSMYLCASSPDRDEAFFGQGTRLTVV.

The chain is built from TRBV30 and TRBJ2-7; a possible D gene is TRBD2 (6 bases). The CDR3 contains 14 residues. The germline gives CDR1 GTSNPN, CDR2 SVGIG (reference sequence). Trimming pared 1 base from V and 7 bases from J, leaving 17 bases between. The CDR3 bases are TGTGCCTGGAGTGATAGACGGGAGAGAGGTGAGCAGTACTTC. Amino acid sequence: CAWSDRRERGEQYF. The whole variable domain, remainder taken from reference TRBV30 and TRBJ2-7, is SQTIHQWPATLVQPVGSPLSLECTVEGTSNPNLYWYRQAAGRGLQLLFYSVGIGQISSEVPQNLSASRPQDRQFILSSKKLLLSDSGFYLCAWSDRRERGEQYFGPGTRLTVT.

This clone was observed a few times. J is TRBJ2-1 and V is TRBV11-1, with 10 bases lining up with TRBD2. V was pared by 5 bases and J by 4 bases, with 8 bases of the junction left unmatched. Germline assignment: CDR1 SGHAT and CDR2 FQDESV (reference sequence). There are 16 residues in the CDR3. The CDR3 is CASSLRTSGRYNEQFF. The CDR3 nucleotides are TGTGCCAGCAGCCTAAGGACTAGCGGAAGATACAATGAGCAGTTCTTC. Using reference TRBV11-1 and TRBJ2-1 for the parts outside the CDR3, the full variable domain is EAEVAQSPRYKITEKSQAVAFWCDPISGHATLYWYRQILGQGPELLVQFQDESVVDDSQLPKDRFSAERLKGVDSTLKIQPAELGDSAMYLCASSLRTSGRYNEQFFGPGTRLTVL.

The table lists this clone with a few counts. This chain connects TRBV11-2 to TRBJ1-1; the D gene is possibly TRBD1 (6 bases). This CDR3 comprises 11 residues. Germline V gene data show CDR1 as SGHAT and CDR2 as FQNNGV. Trimming pared 3 bases from V and 11 bases from J, leaving 10 bases between. The CDR3 is CASSFGGLAFF. CDR3 DNA: TGTGCCAGCAGCTTCGGGGGGCTGGCTTTCTTT.

The rearrangement uses TRBV28 and TRBJ2-3; 11 bases match TRBD2. Losses at the gene ends were 3 bases for V and 4 bases for J; bases not matched to a gene: 15. The CDR3 runs to 19 residues. The V gene's germline CDR1 is MDHEN and CDR2 SYDVKM. CDR3 region: CASSFSSGRAHQGSDTQYF. The CDR3 bases are TGTGCCAGCAGTTTTAGTAGCGGGAGGGCCCATCAGGGGTCAGATACGCAGTATTTT.

This clone was counted between two and nine times. V is TRBV28 and J is TRBJ1-5, with 8 positions matching TRBD1. After removal of 2 bases from V and 7 bases from J, the junction contained 7 bases not matched to a gene. The CDR3 spans 15 residues. CDR1 and CDR2 (germline): MDHEN, SYDVKM. DNA of the CDR3: TGTGCCAGCAGTTTACTGGACAGGGTAGGGCAGCCCCAGCATTTT. Amino acid sequence: CASSLLDRVGQPQHF.

The V and J genes are TRBV6-5 and TRBJ1-5, with 7 bases matching TRBD1. The germline V gene encodes CDR1 MNHEY and CDR2 SVGAGI. There are 16 residues in the CDR3. J was trimmed by 3 bases and V by 4 bases; bases with no gene match: 9. CDR3 sequence: CASSSHLTGPNQPQHF. The CDR3 DNA reads as TGTGCCAGCAGTTCGCATCTGACAGGGCCCAATCAGCCCCAGCATTTT.

The chain has TRBV7-9 and TRBJ1-5; no firm D call. This CDR3 comprises 12 residues. Germline V gene sequence: CDR1 SEHNR, CDR2 FQNEAQ (reference sequence). The V end was cut by 5 bases, the J end by 4 bases, with 6 bases between. The CDR3 here is CASSQLNQPQHF. The CDR3 nucleotides read TGTGCCAGCAGCCAGTTGAATCAGCCCCAGCATTTT. Based on the CDR3 plus reference TRBV7-9 and TRBJ1-5, the full variable domain is DTGVSQNPRHKITKRGQNVTFRCDPISEHNRLYWYRQTLGQGPEFLTYFQNEAQLEKSRLLSDRFSAERPKGSFSTLEIQRTEQGDSAMYLCASSQLNQPQHFGDGTRLSIL.

This clone was observed a handful of times. The rearrangement joins TRBV7-9 to TRBJ2-2; no reliable D call. Germline loops: CDR1 SEHNR, CDR2 FQNEAQ (reference sequence). The CDR3 covers 12 residues. V shed 5 bases and J shed 8 bases, with 9 bases lying between them. The CDR3 DNA reads as TGTGCCAGCAGCACTCTACCTGGGGAGCTGTTTTTT. Translating gives CASSTLPGELFF.

This clone turned up a few times. This chain uses TRBV7-9 with TRBJ2-6; 10 positions agree with TRBD2. Germline lookup yields CDR1 SEHNR and CDR2 FQNEAQ (reference sequence). The CDR3 loop spans 17 amino acids. After removal of 7 bases from V and 1 base from J, the junction contained 7 bases not matched to a gene. This chain's CDR3 is CASTRLAGVSGANVLTF. CDR3 sequence (DNA): TGTGCCAGCACACGGCTAGCGGGAGTGTCTGGGGCCAACGTCCTGACTTTC.

V and J are TRBV7-8 and TRBJ2-7, with D maybe TRBD1 (5 bases). V was clipped by 5 bases and J by 1 base, with 15 bases between them. From germline, CDR1 is SGHVS and CDR2 FQNEAQ. The CDR3 runs to 15 residues. CDR3 coding DNA: TGTGCCAGCAGCCACCTTCCGACAGCGTCCTACGAGCAGTACTTC. Translating it yields CASSHLPTASYEQYF.

The V call is TRBV19, the J call TRBJ2-7, with D maybe TRBD1 (5 bases). There are 12 residues in the CDR3. The germline CDR1 and CDR2 sequences are LNHDA and SQIVND (reference sequence). Trimming removed 2 bases at V and 9 bases at J, with 11 bases between. CDR3: CASSISGAGQYF. CDR3 bases: TGTGCCAGTAGTATATCTGGGGCCGGGCAGTACTTC.

Only a few counts were recorded for this clone. Other DNA variants within this sample encode the same CDR3. The genes are TRBV11-2 and TRBJ2-2; the match to TRBD1 covers 9 bases. The V and J ends lost 4 bases and 4 bases, in that order; junction bases with no gene match: 4. The germline V gene has CDR1 SGHAT and CDR2 FQNNGV. The CDR3 spans 15 residues. The CDR3, as DNA: TGTGCCAGCAGCTCACCGGACAGGGGCACCGGGGAGCTGTTTTTT. Amino acids: CASSSPDRGTGELFF.

This clone was counted between two and nine times. The rearrangement links TRBV5-1 to TRBJ2-2; TRBD2 is a possible D gene (6 bases). CDR3 length: 15 amino acids. Germline assignment: CDR1 SGHRS and CDR2 YFSETQ. V was cut by 4 bases and J by 1 base, with 11 bases left in between. CDR3 residues: CASSRAGLNTGELFF. In DNA, the CDR3 is TGCGCCAGCAGCCGGGCGGGACTGAACACCGGGGAGCTGTTTTTT.